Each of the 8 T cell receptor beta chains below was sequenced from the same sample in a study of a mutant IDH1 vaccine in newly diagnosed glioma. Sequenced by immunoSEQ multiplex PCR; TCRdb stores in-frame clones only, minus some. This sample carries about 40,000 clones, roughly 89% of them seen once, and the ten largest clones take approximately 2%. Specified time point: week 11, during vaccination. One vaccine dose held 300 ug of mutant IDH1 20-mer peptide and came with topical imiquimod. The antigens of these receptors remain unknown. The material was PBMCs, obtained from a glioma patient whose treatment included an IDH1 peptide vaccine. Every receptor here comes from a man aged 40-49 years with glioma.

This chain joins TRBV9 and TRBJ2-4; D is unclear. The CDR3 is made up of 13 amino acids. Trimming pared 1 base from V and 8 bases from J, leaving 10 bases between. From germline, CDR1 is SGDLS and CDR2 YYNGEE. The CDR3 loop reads CASSVRLQDIQYF. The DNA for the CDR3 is TGTGCCAGCAGCGTAAGACTTCAAGACATTCAGTACTTC.

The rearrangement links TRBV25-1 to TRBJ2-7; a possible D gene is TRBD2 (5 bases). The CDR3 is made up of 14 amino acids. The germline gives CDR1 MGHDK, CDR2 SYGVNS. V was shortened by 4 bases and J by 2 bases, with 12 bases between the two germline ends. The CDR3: CASSVTRPPYEQYF. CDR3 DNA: TGTGCCAGCAGTGTCACTAGGCCGCCCTACGAGCAGTACTTC.

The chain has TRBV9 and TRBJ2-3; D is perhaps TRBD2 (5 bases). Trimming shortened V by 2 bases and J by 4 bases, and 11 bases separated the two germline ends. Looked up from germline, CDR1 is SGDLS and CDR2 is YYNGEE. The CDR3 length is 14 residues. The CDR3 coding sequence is TGTGCCAGCAGCGTCGCTAGCCTCTCAGATACGCAGTATTTT. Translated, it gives CASSVASLSDTQYF.

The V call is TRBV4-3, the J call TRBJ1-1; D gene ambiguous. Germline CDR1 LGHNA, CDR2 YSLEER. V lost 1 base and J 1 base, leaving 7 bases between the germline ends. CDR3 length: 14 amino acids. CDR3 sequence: CASSQVGRNTEAFF. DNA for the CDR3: TGCGCCAGCAGCCAAGTGGGCAGGAACACTGAAGCTTTCTTT.

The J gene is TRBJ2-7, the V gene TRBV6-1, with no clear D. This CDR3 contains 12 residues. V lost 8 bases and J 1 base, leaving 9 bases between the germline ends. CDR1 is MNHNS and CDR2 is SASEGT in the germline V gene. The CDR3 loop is CASRLVSYEQYF. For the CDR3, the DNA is TGTGCCAGCCGCCTTGTGTCCTACGAGCAGTACTTC.

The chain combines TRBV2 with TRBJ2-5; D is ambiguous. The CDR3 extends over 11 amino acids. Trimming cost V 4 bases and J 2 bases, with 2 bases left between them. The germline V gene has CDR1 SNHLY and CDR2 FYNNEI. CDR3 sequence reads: CASSGQETQYF. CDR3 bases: TGTGCCAGCAGTGGTCAAGAGACCCAGTACTTC.

This CDR3 reads CASSEGVSALYEQYF. The CDR3 coding sequence is TGTGCCAGCAGCGAGGGGGTCAGCGCGCTCTACGAGCAGTACTTC. The chain has TRBV9 and TRBJ2-7; D possibly corresponds to TRBD1 (6 bases). The CDR3 loop spans 15 amino acids. Germline assignment: CDR1 SGDLS and CDR2 YYNGEE. Trimming cost V 3 bases and J 3 bases, with 16 bases left between them.

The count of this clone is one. CDR3 bases: TGTGCCAGTAGTATTACGCGGGTGTGGAACACCGGGGAGCTGTTTTTT. It codes for CASSITRVWNTGELFF. The chain carries TRBV19 and TRBJ2-2, with a weak D call TRBD2 (5 bases). From germline, CDR1 is LNHDA and CDR2 SQIVND (reference sequence). V lost 3 bases, J lost 1 base, and 12 bases lay in between. This CDR3 contains 16 residues.